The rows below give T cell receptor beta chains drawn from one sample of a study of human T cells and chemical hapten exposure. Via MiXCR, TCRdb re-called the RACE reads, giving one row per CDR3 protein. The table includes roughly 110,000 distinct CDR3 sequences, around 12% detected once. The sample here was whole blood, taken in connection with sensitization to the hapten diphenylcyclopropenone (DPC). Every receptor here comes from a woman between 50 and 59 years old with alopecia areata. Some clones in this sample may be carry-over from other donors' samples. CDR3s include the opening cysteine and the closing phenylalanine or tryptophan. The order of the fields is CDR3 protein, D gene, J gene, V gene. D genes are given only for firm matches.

CDR3: CASSSGTATQETQYF
D: TRBD1
J: TRBJ2-5
V: TRBV5-1

CDR3: CASGLTATDTQYF
D: -
J: TRBJ2-3
V: TRBV12-5

CDR3: CASLTSNQPQHF
D: -
J: TRBJ1-5
V: TRBV6-1

CDR3: CTSSQVTSSYNEQFF
D: -
J: TRBJ2-1
V: TRBV3-1

CDR3: CASSYGGKGNYGYTF
D: -
J: TRBJ1-2
V: TRBV6-5

CDR3: CASSPSGGTDTQYF
D: TRBD1
J: TRBJ2-3
V: TRBV5-6

CDR3: CASSQRSGTASTDTQYF
D: TRBD2
J: TRBJ2-3
V: TRBV7-6

CDR3: CASRTRANQPQHF
D: -
J: TRBJ1-5
V: TRBV6-1

CDR3: CATTDRDRQNEQFF
D: TRBD1
J: TRBJ2-1
V: TRBV6-2/TRBV6-3

CDR3: CASSSTGGHIGQETQYF
D: -
J: TRBJ2-5
V: TRBV7-6

CDR3: CASSLGVDSPYEQYF
D: -
J: TRBJ2-7
V: TRBV7-2

CDR3: CSARDSYEQYF
D: -
J: TRBJ2-7
V: TRBV20-1

CDR3: CASSLNIQNYNSPLHF
D: -
J: TRBJ1-6
V: TRBV5-1

CDR3: CSAIPGGGLGNQPQHF
D: -
J: TRBJ1-5
V: TRBV20-1

CDR3: CASSYSNRPNYGYTF
D: -
J: TRBJ1-2
V: TRBV6-2/TRBV6-3

CDR3: CASSLDGPQETQYF
D: -
J: TRBJ2-5
V: TRBV12-3/TRBV12-4

CDR3: CASSIASGEYQETQYF
D: TRBD2
J: TRBJ2-5
V: TRBV19

CDR3: CSAPRVVTEAFF
D: -
J: TRBJ1-1
V: TRBV20-1

CDR3: CASSFVGGESFGETQYF
D: -
J: TRBJ2-5
V: TRBV28

CDR3: CASSYPNGLPDEKLFF
D: -
J: TRBJ1-4
V: TRBV6-2/TRBV6-3

CDR3: CASSELGPNEQFF
D: -
J: TRBJ2-1
V: TRBV25-1

CDR3: CASSGDFSGTQYF
D: -
J: TRBJ2-5
V: TRBV14

CDR3: CASLLYEQYF
D: -
J: TRBJ2-7
V: TRBV2

CDR3: CSAGGRSTDTQYF
D: -
J: TRBJ2-3
V: TRBV20-1

CDR3: CASSDGLAGYNEQFF
D: TRBD2
J: TRBJ2-1
V: TRBV6-1

CDR3: CASSLVYVRLQANYGYTF
D: -
J: TRBJ1-2
V: TRBV7-2

CDR3: CASSAQDRSNTEAFF
D: TRBD1
J: TRBJ1-1
V: TRBV9

CDR3: CSARSPQGASSYEQYF
D: TRBD1
J: TRBJ2-7
V: TRBV20-1

CDR3: CASSRSTNEAFF
D: -
J: TRBJ1-1
V: TRBV10-1

CDR3: CSADSEFTDTQYF
D: -
J: TRBJ2-3
V: TRBV29-1